This entry lists 25 T cell receptor beta chains sequenced from one sample in a study of glioma-infiltrating T cells. Using RNA template, CDR3s of TCR alpha and beta were amplified with iRepertoire arm-PCR. One entry per CDR3 protein results from TCRdb running MiXCR on the multiplex PCR reads. The sample holds some 190,000 distinct CDR3 sequences, over 30% seen once. Sample: glioma tissue, nonneoplastic brain tissue, or PBMCs (not recorded which). The receptors originated from a human donor with low-grade glioma or glioblastoma, undergoing nonglioma brain surgery, or in good health (not recorded which).

There are many counts of this clonotype. The chain joins TRBV20-1 to TRBJ2-7; D is perhaps TRBD1 (6 bases). The CDR3 is made up of 12 amino acids. CDR1 DFQATT and CDR2 SNEGSKA come from the germline V gene (reference sequence). The CDR3 sequence: CRGNREVYEQYF. Here the CDR3 DNA reads TGCAGGGGGAACAGGGAAGTCTACGAGCAGTACTTC.

This clonotype was recorded a few times. This chain joins TRBV29-1 and TRBJ2-1; D might be TRBD1 (6 bases). V was pared by 5 bases and J by 4 bases, with 18 bases between. Germline-derived CDR1 and CDR2 are SQVTM and ANQGSEA. The CDR3 loop spans 15 amino acids. The CDR3 nucleotides are TGCAGCGTTTATCTGACAGGCAATGGGTACAATGAGCAGTTCTTC. This translates into CSVYLTGNGYNEQFF.

This clonotype has a handful of counts. V and J are TRBV29-1 and TRBJ2-7; the match to TRBD1 covers 8 bases. The CDR3 is made up of 12 amino acids. The germline V gene encodes CDR1 SQVTM and CDR2 ANQGSEA. V gave up 7 bases and J gave up 6 bases; unmatched junction bases: 8. The DNA of the CDR3 is TGCAGCGCCCAACGACAGGGGACCGAGCAGTACTTC. Translation: CSAQRQGTEQYF.

Only a few counts were recorded for this clonotype. The chain carries TRBV19 and TRBJ1-6; D gene unclear. This CDR3 contains 17 residues. With 6 bases removed from V and 5 bases from J, the gap between germline ends came to 20 bases. Germline-derived CDR1 and CDR2 are LNHDA and SQIVND (reference sequence). CDR3 residues: CASSQFGLGPDNSPLHF. DNA for the CDR3: TGTGCCAGTAGCCAATTTGGGCTGGGCCCGGATAATTCACCCCTCCACTTT.

The chain employs TRBV6-2 or TRBV6-3 and TRBJ2-1; D is possibly TRBD2 (5 bases). The length of the CDR3 is 13 residues. Germline CDR1 reads MNHEY; CDR2 reads SVGEGT. V lost 2 bases to trimming and J lost 11 bases, with 13 bases between them. CDR3 bases: TGTGCCAGCAGTTACAATTCAGGACTCCAGCAGTTCTTC. It translates to CASSYNSGLQQFF.

The table lists this clonotype with many counts. This sequence joins TRBV4-1 and TRBJ2-1, with D hard to call. V was shortened by 0 bases and J by 1 base, with 7 bases between the two germline ends. In germline, CDR1 is MGHRA, CDR2 YSYEKL. The CDR3 length is 15 residues. CDR3 in DNA: TGCGCCAGCAGCCAAGACCCCCCGTCCTACAATGAGCAGTTCTTC. This codes for CASSQDPPSYNEQFF.

Only a few counts were recorded for this clonotype. V gene TRBV4-2 combines with J gene TRBJ1-5; D gene ambiguous. CDR1 is LGHNA, CDR2 YNFKEQ, per germline. V lost 1 base and J lost 1, with 14 bases in between. The CDR3 has 17 residues. The CDR3 sequence is CASSQGLELLSNQPQHF. The CDR3 bases are TGTGCCAGCAGCCAAGGTCTTGAACTTCTAAGCAATCAGCCCCAGCATTTT.

This clonotype was recorded once. The CDR3 here is CASKGQGGTNEQYF. As DNA, the CDR3 is TGTGCCAGCAAAGGACAGGGGGGGACCAACGAGCAGTACTTC. J is TRBJ2-7 and V is TRBV7-9, with TRBD1 identical over 10 bases. The trim removed 7 bases at V and 5 bases at J, leaving 8 bases unmatched. This CDR3 has 14 residues. CDR1 is SEHNR, CDR2 FQNEAQ, per germline (reference sequence).

CDR3: CASSPPSIGDTEAFF. CDR3 in DNA: TGTGCCAGCTCACCACCTTCTATCGGTGACACTGAAGCTTTCTTT. The V gene is TRBV18, the J gene TRBJ1-1; D gene ambiguous. CDR3 length: 15 amino acids. Between the trimmed V and J ends, which lost 0 bases and 3 bases, there was a span of 11 bases. The germline V gene encodes CDR1 KGHSH and CDR2 LQKENI.

This clonotype showed up many times. The V gene is TRBV29-1, the J gene TRBJ1-1, with a possible D match to TRBD1 (6 bases). The CDR3 length is 13 residues. Trimming cost V 7 bases and J 0 bases, with 12 bases left between them. CDR1 is SQVTM, CDR2 ANQGSEA, per germline. This CDR3 is CSGLDSLNTEAFF. In DNA form, the CDR3 reads TGCAGCGGATTGGACAGTTTGAACACTGAAGCTTTCTTT.

This clonotype has only a few counts. The J gene is TRBJ1-6, the V gene TRBV9, with D unclear. Trimming removed 0 bases from V and 9 bases from J, with 16 bases in between. This CDR3 has 16 amino acids. The V gene's germline CDR1 is SGDLS and CDR2 YYNGEE. The CDR3 DNA follows: TGTGCCAGCAGCGTAGAGAGTGGGCCGCGGGGTTCACCCCTCCACTTT. This encodes CASSVESGPRGSPLHF.

Note on this clonotype: One base away lies a much larger clone, so this may be a sequencing read error. The chain combines TRBV20-1 with TRBJ2-6, with 7 bases fitting TRBD2. V trimming: 6 bases; J trimming: 0 bases; junction bases outside the gene matches: 5. The CDR3 is made up of 15 amino acids. Per the germline V gene, CDR1 is DFQATT and CDR2 is SNEGSKA (reference sequence). CDR3 in DNA: TGCAGTGCCCGGCGGGGGTACTCTGGGGCCAACGTCCTGACTTTC. Translation gives CSARRGYSGANVLTF.

This clonotype appeared many times. The CDR3 nucleotides read TGTGCCAGCAGCTTCCGGACTACCCTCGGCGAGCAGTACTTC. Translating gives CASSFRTTLGEQYF. This chain connects TRBV7-2 to TRBJ2-7, with TRBD2 as a possible D gene (6 bases). This CDR3 has 14 residues. The V end was cut by 3 bases, the J end by 6 bases, with 15 bases between. Germline-derived CDR1 and CDR2 are SGHTA and FQGNSA.

The chain employs TRBV2 and TRBJ2-7; D is unresolved. Trimming cost V 6 bases and J 3 bases, with 15 bases left between them. The CDR3 sequence is 14 residues long. From germline, CDR1 is SNHLY and CDR2 FYNNEI. The CDR3 DNA reads TGTGCCAGCAGCGACTTGCGTTCGCTCTACGAGCAGTACTTC. The encoded protein is CASSDLRSLYEQYF.

This clonotype was detected ten times or more. The chain couples TRBV7-9 to TRBJ2-2, with a tentative D call TRBD2 (6 bases). The CDR3 is 15 residues long. Trimming took 4 bases from V and 1 from J, leaving 10 bases between them. Germline CDR1 reads SEHNR; CDR2 reads FQNEAQ (reference sequence). This CDR3 reads CASSWGDGNTGELFF. CDR3 DNA sequence: TGTGCCAGCAGCTGGGGGGACGGGAACACCGGGGAGCTGTTTTTT.

DNA of the CDR3: TGTGCCAGCAGTGAAATATCGTCCAATGAGCAGTTCTTC. Translating it yields CASSEISSNEQFF. The genes are TRBV2 and TRBJ2-1; D is ambiguous. The V end was cut by 2 bases, the J end by 6 bases, with 8 bases between. Germline CDR1 is SNHLY and CDR2 is FYNNEI. This CDR3 spans 13 amino acids. Variable domain in full (rest from reference TRBV2 and TRBJ2-1): EPEVTQTPSHQVTQMGQEVILRCVPISNHLYFYWYRQILGQKVEFLVSFYNNEISEKSEIFDDQFSVERPDGSNFTLKIRSTKLEDSAMYFCASSEISSNEQFFGPGTRLTVL.

This clonotype was seen many times. The V and J genes are TRBV7-6 and TRBJ2-3; possible D gene TRBD2, 5 bases. CDR3 length: 14 residues. CDR1 is SGHVS, CDR2 FNYEAQ, per germline. V dropped 2 bases and J dropped 2 bases, with 8 bases sitting between them. The CDR3 nucleotides read TGTGCCAGCAGCTTACTTAGCGACACAGATACGCAGTATTTT. This codes for CASSLLSDTDTQYF.

This clonotype was detected ten times or more. The CDR3 DNA reads TGTGCCAGCAGTGACAGGCGGCTGGGCAGGGCGGGCACAGATACGCAGTATTTT. Translation: CASSDRRLGRAGTDTQYF. This rearrangement joins TRBV6-1 to TRBJ2-3; TRBD1 is a possible D gene (5 bases). This CDR3 has 18 amino acids. Germline CDR1 MNHNS, CDR2 SASEGT. The V and J ends lost 3 bases and 1 base respectively, with 20 bases between them.

The genes are TRBV7-9 and TRBJ2-2, with 9 bases lining up with TRBD2. The CDR3 contains 17 residues. In germline, CDR1 is SEHNR, CDR2 FQNEAQ (reference sequence). Trimming removed 5 bases from V and 5 bases from J; junction bases left unmatched: 12. The DNA for the CDR3 is TGTGCCAGCAGCCCCCACGGACTAGCGATTGGAACCGGGGAGCTGTTTTTT. It is translated as CASSPHGLAIGTGELFF.

The CDR3 nucleotides are TGCAGCGCCCAGGGGGGGACGGGTTATGGCTACACCTTC. This gives the protein CSAQGGTGYGYTF. This rearrangement joins TRBV29-1 to TRBJ1-2; 7 positions match TRBD1. The CDR3 consists of 13 residues. Germline V CDR1 and CDR2: SQVTM, ANQGSEA. V shed 7 bases, J shed 5 bases, and the junction held 10 bases outside the gene matches.

To note about this clonotype: A much larger clone lies one base from this, so it may be a read error. The conserved phenylalanine or tryptophan normally closing the CDR3 is absent here, so this likely arose from a read error. The chain couples TRBV29-1 to TRBJ1-1, with TRBD1 as a possible D gene (5 bases). This CDR3 region has 11 residues. The V end lost 5 bases, the J end lost 7 bases, and 11 bases lay between the germline ends. CDR1 and CDR2 (germline): SQVTM, ANQGSEA. In DNA form, the CDR3 reads TGCAGCGTTACGGGGCCGGGTGAAGCTTTCCTT. Amino acid sequence: CSVTGPGEAFL.

The genes are TRBV4-1 and TRBJ2-3; no definite D call. CDR1 is MGHRA, CDR2 YSYEKL, per germline. V lost 4 bases and J lost 6, with 17 bases in between. This CDR3 is 15 amino acids long. The CDR3 spells CASSRQFLQQDTQYF. The DNA for the CDR3 is TGCGCCAGCAGCCGTCAGTTCCTGCAACAGGATACGCAGTATTTT.

This clonotype was detected many times. The chain joins TRBV6-5 to TRBJ2-1, with D possibly matching TRBD2 (6 bases). The ends were cut back, 2 bases at V and 3 bases at J, with 17 bases in the middle. Looked up from germline, CDR1 is MNHEY and CDR2 is SVGAGI. CDR3 length: 17 residues. CDR3 nucleotide sequence: TGTGCCAGCAGTTACCCGATTATTGGGGGGAACTACAATGAGCAGTTCTTC. Translation: CASSYPIIGGNYNEQFF.

This clonotype was observed many times. The V gene is TRBV6-1, the J gene TRBJ2-5; D possibly corresponds to TRBD1 (5 bases). The germline V gene encodes CDR1 MNHNS and CDR2 SASEGT. Trimming took off 5 bases at V and 4 bases at J, with 8 bases between the two ends. This CDR3 comprises 12 residues. This CDR3 is CASSYRRETQYF. In DNA form, the CDR3 reads TGTGCCAGCAGTTACAGGAGAGAGACCCAGTACTTC.

V usage is TRBV7-3 and J usage is TRBJ2-1; either TRBD1 or TRBD2 may fit D (5 bases each). CDR3 size: 15 residues. Trimming removed 3 bases from V and 2 bases from J, with 11 bases in between. Germline loops: CDR1 SGHTA, CDR2 FQGTGA. The CDR3 region has the DNA TGTGCCAGCAGCTTCGCAGGGACCCCCTACAATGAGCAGTTCTTC. This gives the protein CASSFAGTPYNEQFF.